This is a list of T cell receptor beta chains from one sample in a study of T cell changes during pregnancy in multiple sclerosis. Using immunoSEQ multiplex PCR, the repertoire was profiled, and TCRdb retains in-frame clones only, with some absent. The table includes approximately 45,000 clones, roughly 80% detected once. The sequences come from CD4+ T cells from peripheral blood mononuclear cells, collected before pregnancy. The origin of the receptors is a female donor with multiple sclerosis, enrolled in a pregnancy study. Both conserved end residues are part of each CDR3.

CASSITSGQPQHF TRBJ1-5 TRBV19
CASSLDSGNTEAFF TRBJ1-1 TRBV11-2
CASSLQGVRVTQYF TRBJ2-3 TRBV2
CAWSHLAGEGETQYF TRBJ2-5 TRBV30
CASSLVFDTNTEAFF TRBJ1-1 TRBV5-1
CASSPPAGDQQFF TRBJ2-1 TRBV11-2
CASSIREGKQPQHF TRBJ1-5 TRBV19
CASSIPTQGYTEAFF TRBJ1-1 TRBV19
CASRVTGEFTEAFF TRBJ1-1 TRBV5-1
CAWSEGGARGYTF TRBJ1-2 TRBV30
CASSHPSEKQETQYF TRBJ2-5 TRBV4-1
CASSSQAYNSPLHF TRBJ1-6 TRBV6-6
CASSEYGGFSGELFF TRBJ2-2 TRBV25-1
CASSESPGQSKNIQYF TRBJ2-4 TRBV10-1
CASSRPGTGNTEAFF TRBJ1-1 TRBV14
CASSHTLSGATSDTQYF TRBJ2-3 TRBV4-2
CASSIDRGQGRSPLHF TRBJ1-6 TRBV19
CASRRQGRETQYF TRBJ2-5 TRBV6-5
CASSPPGQGNEKLFF TRBJ1-4 TRBV19
CASSPIGHLGTDTQYF TRBJ2-3 TRBV18
CASSQDGRGEGYTF TRBJ1-2 TRBV4-3
CASSQGAKSDTQYF TRBJ2-3 TRBV14
CASSLGGGKNIQYF TRBJ2-4 TRBV5-1